Listed here are 16 T cell receptor beta chains from one sample, sequenced in a study of siplizumab effects on memory and regulatory T cells. Assay used: immunoSEQ multiplex PCR; TCRdb lists only in-frame clones, some missing. This table has approximately 120,000 clones, about 90% appearing once. The sample taken for sequencing was Tregs sorted from blood. The origin of the receptors is a human donor in good health.

The chain links TRBV19 to TRBJ1-2; D is ambiguous. The length of the CDR3 is 12 residues. Germline V gene data show CDR1 as LNHDA and CDR2 as SQIVND (reference sequence). V was pared by 9 bases and J by 4 bases, with 12 bases between. The CDR3 region is CASEVVGYGYTF. CDR3 in DNA: TGTGCCAGCGAGGTTGTGGGCTATGGCTACACCTTC.

This rearrangement joins TRBV19 to TRBJ2-2; D perhaps matches TRBD1 (5 bases). V gave up 3 bases and J gave up 6 bases, with 14 bases separating them. Germline assignment: CDR1 LNHDA and CDR2 SQIVND (reference sequence). This CDR3 has 15 residues. CDR3 coding DNA: TGTGCCAGTAGTATTTGGGCAGGGTTAGCCGGGGAGCTGTTTTTT. Protein product: CASSIWAGLAGELFF. The entire variable domain, with the rest obtained from reference TRBV19 and TRBJ2-2, is as follows: DGGITQSPKYLFRKEGQNVTLSCEQNLNHDAMYWYRQDPGQGLRLIYYSQIVNDFQKGDIAEGYSVSREKKESFPLTVTSAQKNPTAFYLCASSIWAGLAGELFFGEGSRLTVL.

The V gene is TRBV9, the J gene TRBJ1-2; D might be TRBD1 (6 bases). Trimming removed 2 bases from V and 8 bases from J, with 13 bases in between. Germline CDR1 and CDR2: SGDLS and YYNGEE. The CDR3 has 13 residues. CDR3 amino acids: CASSVQWGAGYTF. CDR3 nucleotide sequence: TGTGCCAGCAGCGTGCAATGGGGGGCCGGCTACACCTTC.

V gene TRBV2 combines with J gene TRBJ2-3, with D unclear. The CDR3 contains 15 residues. V shed 5 bases and J shed 2 bases, with 14 bases lying between them. Germline assignment: CDR1 SNHLY and CDR2 FYNNEI. The CDR3 DNA reads as TGTGCCAGCAGTCAATTGGAACTAATCACAGATACGCAGTATTTT. This gives the protein CASSQLELITDTQYF.

The rearrangement uses TRBV5-6 and TRBJ1-2; D is ambiguous. Germline V gives CDR1 SGHDT, CDR2 YYEEEE. V was trimmed by 2 bases and J by 5 bases, leaving 16 bases between them. The CDR3 extends over 15 amino acids. CDR3: CASSFSPFGQYGYTF. The CDR3 nucleotides read TGTGCCAGCAGCTTCAGCCCCTTCGGGCAATATGGCTACACCTTC.

The gene calls are TRBV5-5 and TRBJ2-3; D gene ambiguous. Germline values: CDR1 SGHKS, CDR2 YYEKEE (reference sequence). The CDR3 totals 12 residues. Trimming took 0 bases from V and 5 from J, leaving 4 bases between them. Here the CDR3 reads CASSLVGDTQYF. The CDR3 DNA follows: TGTGCCAGCAGCTTGGTGGGAGATACGCAGTATTTT.

Here the CDR3 reads CSADREGTQYF. CDR3 coding DNA: TGCAGTGCGGACAGGGAGGGCACGCAGTATTTT. This chain connects TRBV20-1 to TRBJ2-3; the D gene is possibly TRBD1 (8 bases). The germline V and J ends were trimmed by 6 bases and 9 bases, with 13 bases remaining between them. The CDR3 is made up of 11 amino acids. Looked up from germline, CDR1 is DFQATT and CDR2 is SNEGSKA (reference sequence).

As to this clone: The junction departs from germline at one end; a sequencing error may be responsible. This chain connects TRBV18 to TRBJ2-1; D remains unclear. Germline CDR1 KGHSH, CDR2 LQKENI. The CDR3 is 10 residues long. CDR3: CASRMDEEFF. DNA of the CDR3: TGTGCCAGCCGAATGGATGAGGAGTTCTTC.

A single count supports this clone. The chain couples TRBV10-1 to TRBJ2-1; TRBD2 matches at 10 bases. CDR3 length: 14 residues. V shed 6 bases and J 7 bases; nucleotides not matched to a gene: 6. CDR1 is WNHNN, CDR2 SYGVQD, per germline (reference sequence). Here the CDR3 reads CASSPAGGRNEQFF. The DNA for the CDR3 is TGCGCCAGCAGCCCAGCGGGAGGGAGGAATGAGCAGTTCTTC.

The genes are TRBV2 and TRBJ1-5; no clear D. Trimming shortened V by 11 bases and J by 0 bases, and 11 bases separated the two germline ends. This CDR3 is built from 13 residues. Germline V gene lookup returns CDR1 SNHLY and CDR2 FYNNEI. The CDR3 protein is CAAARNSNQPQHF. The DNA of the CDR3 is TGTGCCGCCGCACGGAATAGCAATCAGCCCCAGCATTTT.

This chain joins TRBV7-9 and TRBJ1-1, with no clear D. V lost 4 bases, J lost 6 bases, and 12 bases lay in between. This CDR3 is built from 13 residues. Germline-derived CDR1 and CDR2 are SEHNR and FQNEAQ (reference sequence). CDR3 bases: TGTGCCAGCAGCTATGGCCCTTTCGCTGAAGCTTTCTTT. It is translated as CASSYGPFAEAFF.

The chain is built from TRBV5-1 and TRBJ2-2; perhaps TRBD2 as D (5 bases). V lost 0 bases, J lost 1 base, and 10 bases lay in between. From germline, CDR1 is SGHRS and CDR2 YFSETQ. The length of the CDR3 is 16 residues. The DNA of the CDR3 is TGCGCCAGCAGCTTGGCCGCGGGTCTGAACACCGGGGAGCTGTTTTTT. This gives the protein CASSLAAGLNTGELFF.

This clone was seen a few times. The chain has TRBV6-1 and TRBJ1-5; TRBD1 aligns across 9 bases. V lost 8 bases to trimming and J lost 2 bases; unmatched junction nucleotides: 7. The CDR3 length is 15 residues. Germline CDR1 and CDR2: MNHNS and SASEGT. CDR3 coding DNA: TGTGCCAGCCAGTCGAGGACAGGGGGCAATCAGCCCCAGCATTTT. As protein: CASQSRTGGNQPQHF.

The chain uses TRBV6-6 and TRBJ1-5; D might be TRBD1 (5 bases). Germline assignment: CDR1 MNHNY and CDR2 SVGAGI (reference sequence). The CDR3 is made up of 15 amino acids. Trimming cost V 0 bases and J 7 bases, with 13 bases left between them. The CDR3 region is CASSYSGSGGQPQHF. The CDR3 bases are TGTGCCAGCAGTTACTCCGGGTCGGGGGGACAGCCCCAGCATTTT.

This chain joins TRBV6-5 and TRBJ2-3; no clear D. Trimming removed 6 bases at V and 1 base at J, with 5 bases between. This CDR3 region has 12 residues. Per the germline V gene, CDR1 is MNHEY and CDR2 is SVGAGI. The CDR3 sequence: CASRGRTDTQYF. The CDR3 DNA reads TGTGCCAGCAGGGGTCGCACAGATACGCAGTATTTT.

This chain uses TRBV29-1 with TRBJ1-4, with TRBD1 matching over 8 bases. The ends lost 7 bases at V and 2 bases at J; junction bases unmatched: 9. Germline loops: CDR1 SQVTM, CDR2 ANQGSEA. The CDR3 has 15 residues. CDR3 protein: CSAGTGSFTNEKLFF. In DNA form, the CDR3 reads TGCAGCGCAGGGACAGGATCTTTCACTAATGAAAAACTGTTTTTT.